These T cell receptor beta chains were read from a single sample in a study of regulatory T cells in long-lasting Graves disease. TCRdb redid the calling of the multiplex PCR reads with MiXCR, one entry per CDR3 protein. The sample shows 400,000 to 500,000 distinct CDR3 sequences, over 20% of them seen only once. The source material was peripheral blood mononuclear cells (PBMCs), sampled when the disease was refractory, from a patient treated with antithyroid drugs. All receptors derive from a female donor with Graves disease. The CDR3 runs from the conserved cysteine through the conserved F or W. The order of the fields is CDR3 DNA, CDR3 protein, J gene, clone size, D gene, V gene. D genes are given only for firm matches. Rows may omit the clone size; those that give it use once, few, many or a size class.

TGTGCCAGCAGTTACTCGGGAAGGGCTGAGACCCAGTACTTC	CASSYSGRAETQYF	TRBJ2-5	many	NA	TRBV6-5
TGTGCCAGTAGTATAGGTTGGCAGGCCAGGTCTGACGGCTACACCTTC	CASSIGWQARSDGYTF	TRBJ1-2	NA	NA	TRBV19
TGTGCCAGCAGTTTGGTGACAGGCTCCCTCTATGGCTACACCTTC	CASSLVTGSLYGYTF	TRBJ1-2	NA	NA	TRBV28
TGTGCCAGCAGCCATGCCGACAGGGGCTCCTACGAGCAGTACTTC	CASSHADRGSYEQYF	TRBJ2-7	few	TRBD1	TRBV4-2
TGTGCCAGAAAGGCAGGGAGCGGGAGGCCCCCGGTGGCTCACGAGCAGTACTTC	CARKAGSGRPPVAHEQYF	TRBJ2-7	few	TRBD2	TRBV19
TGCAGCGTAACCAGGGGGGGCTATGGCTACACCTTC	CSVTRGGYGYTF	TRBJ1-2	NA	TRBD1	TRBV29-1
TGTGCCAGCAGTTTAGGGACTAGCGCAGATACGCAGTATTTT	CASSLGTSADTQYF	TRBJ2-3	NA	TRBD2	TRBV28
TGTGCCAGCAGTTTGGACAGAGTGGAGACCCAGTACTTC	CASSLDRVETQYF	TRBJ2-5	many	NA	TRBV28
TGCAGTGCTAGTCACGCAGAAGCCTACGAGCAGTACTTC	CSASHAEAYEQYF	TRBJ2-7	few	NA	TRBV20-1
TGTGCCAGCAGCGCACTAGGGAGAGACAATGAGCAGTTCTTC	CASSALGRDNEQFF	TRBJ2-1	many	NA	TRBV3-1
TGCGCCAGCAGCCAGGATCCGGGACCGGAATACGAGCAGTACTTC	CASSQDPGPEYEQYF	TRBJ2-7	few	NA	TRBV5-1
TGTGCCAGCAGCGTAGGCGGGCACCAGCAAGAGACCCAGTACTTC	CASSVGGHQQETQYF	TRBJ2-5	many	NA	TRBV9
TGCGCCAGCAGTCGACAGGGAGAGGATCAGCCCCAGCATTTT	CASSRQGEDQPQHF	TRBJ1-5	few	TRBD1	TRBV4-1
TGTGCCAGCAGCATAGACCTCAATTCACCCCTCCACTTT	CASSIDLNSPLHF	TRBJ1-6	NA	NA	TRBV9